The sequence of this TCR beta chain was determined in a study of OX40 agonist ivuxolimab in advanced cancers. Overall study: Patients received ivuxolimab, an intravenous treatment, every 2 weeks at 0.01 to 10 mg/kg.

A note on this clone: The target antigen is unknown.

CDR1 and CDR2 from the germline V gene are GTSNPN and SVGIG (reference sequence). The CDR3 is 15 residues long. V gave up 3 bases and J gave up 7 bases; unmatched junction bases: 7. The repertoire was sequenced with immunoSEQ multiplex PCR; TCRdb's copy has only in-frame clones and lacks some. The sample carries some 90,000 clones, about 90% recorded once. Patients had blood sampled at baseline and again on cycle 4 day 1 and cycle 7 day 1. Study results and caveats: There were, on average, more expanded clones in CD8+ T cells than in CD4+. CD4+ and CD8+ blood T cells expanded clonally by week 6 at 0.1 to 3.0 mg/kg.

The source of this sequence is an adult with an advanced solid tumor such as melanoma, head and neck, liver or kidney cancer. The sample consisted of CD4+ or CD8+ T cells sorted from blood, taken in a trial of the OX40 agonist ivuxolimab. The chain couples TRBV30 to TRBJ1-6; 9 nucleotides align to TRBD1. CDR3 sequence reads: CAWSPLTGGNSPLHF. CDR3 bases: TGTGCCTGGAGCCCCCTGACAGGGGGGAATTCACCCCTCCACTTT.